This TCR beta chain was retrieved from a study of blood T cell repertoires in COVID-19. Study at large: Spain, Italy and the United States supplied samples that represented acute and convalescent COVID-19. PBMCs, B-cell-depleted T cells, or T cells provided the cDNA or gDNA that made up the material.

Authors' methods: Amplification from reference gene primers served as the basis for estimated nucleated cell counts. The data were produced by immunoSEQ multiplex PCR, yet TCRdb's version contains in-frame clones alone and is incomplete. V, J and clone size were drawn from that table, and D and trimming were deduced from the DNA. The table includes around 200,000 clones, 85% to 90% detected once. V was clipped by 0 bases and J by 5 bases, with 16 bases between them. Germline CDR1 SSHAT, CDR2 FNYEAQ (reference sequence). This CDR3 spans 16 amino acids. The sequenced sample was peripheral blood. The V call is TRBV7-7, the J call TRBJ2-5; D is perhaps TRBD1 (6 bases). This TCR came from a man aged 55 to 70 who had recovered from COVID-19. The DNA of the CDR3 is TGTGCCAGCAGCTTAGCGCCCCGTAGTAGGGGGGAGACCCAGTACTTC. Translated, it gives CASSLAPRSRGETQYF.